The clone carrying this T cell receptor (beta chain) was found a few times. What it binds is not known. These data are taken from a study of T-cell reconstitution after alpha-beta-depleted transplantation in children. General study points: Certain patients had high TCRbeta diversity at day 60, and it came from recipient T cells and thymic progenitors that survived. Newly produced T cells mostly accounted for T-cell counts and diversity one year post-transplant.

TCRbeta library preparation incorporated unique molecular identifiers. TCRdb passed the PCR reads through MiXCR, listing each CDR3 protein once. This sample has some 550,000 distinct CDR3 sequences, with approximately 22% found just once. Trimming took 3 bases from V and 5 from J, leaving 7 bases between them. This CDR3 is built from 12 residues. This specimen was PBMCs, mostly from graft donor cells, taken 360 days after TCRalphabeta/CD19-depleted stem cell transplant. The clonotype comes from a boy younger than two who had a stem cell transplant for acute myeloid leukemia, so the T cells may come from the graft donor. The chain has TRBV12-3 or TRBV12-4 and TRBJ1-1; D call uncertain. CDR3: CASSFGRTEAFF. CDR3 coding DNA: TGTGCCAGCAGTTTTGGTAGGACTGAAGCTTTCTTT.